The next 25 T cell receptor beta chains were all read from a single sample in a study of T cell responses to AZD1222 COVID-19 vaccine. This table comes from immunoSEQ multiplex PCR, and its TCRdb copy is limited to in-frame clones, with some not included. This table has about 260,000 clones, approximately 93% appearing once. This specimen was peripheral blood, taken on day 0 of AZD1222 vaccination. These receptors all come from an adult in good health.

A note on this clone: The same CDR3 also results from other DNA sequences found in this sample. The CDR3 DNA reads as TGTGCCAGCAGCCAAGCAAATGAGCAGTTCTTC. This codes for CASSQANEQFF. The chain joins TRBV3-1 (or the pseudogene TRBV3-2) to TRBJ2-1; no clear D gene. The germline CDR1 and CDR2 sequences are LGHDT and YNNKEL (reference sequence). The CDR3 totals 11 residues. Trimming shortened V by 1 base and J by 7 bases, and 2 bases separated the two germline ends.

This chain uses TRBV24-1 with TRBJ1-5; D ambiguous. The CDR3 runs to 13 residues. In germline, CDR1 is KGHDR, CDR2 SFDVKD. Trimming left V 4 bases short and J 13 bases short, with 16 bases between. The CDR3 loop reads CATSDSHPGGQHF. CDR3 nucleotide sequence: TGTGCCACCAGTGACTCACACCCGGGAGGACAGCATTTT.

The J gene is TRBJ2-7, the V gene TRBV27, with TRBD1 matching 9 bases. This CDR3 has 13 amino acids. The V gene end was trimmed by 5 bases and the J gene end by 3 bases; junction bases not matched to a gene: 2. The germline V gene encodes CDR1 MNHEY and CDR2 SMNVEV (reference sequence). The CDR3 DNA follows: TGTGCCAGCAGTGGGACAGGGATCTACGAGCAGTACTTC. Translated, it gives CASSGTGIYEQYF.

Concerning this clone itself: The identical CDR3 is also encoded by other nucleotide sequences in the sample. The rearrangement uses TRBV28 and TRBJ1-2; 7 bases agree with TRBD1. Germline trimming cut 2 bases from V and 8 bases from J; bases unmatched to any gene: 5. The germline V gene encodes CDR1 MDHEN and CDR2 SYDVKM. The CDR3 loop spans 13 amino acids. This CDR3 is CASSLDRVRGYTF. The DNA of the CDR3 is TGTGCCAGCAGTTTAGACAGGGTGAGAGGCTACACCTTC.

This clone was seen only once. The V and J genes are TRBV18 and TRBJ2-4; D may be TRBD1 or TRBD2 (5 bases each). The CDR3 totals 15 residues. The germline gives CDR1 KGHSH, CDR2 LQKENI. Trimming pared 0 bases from V and 6 bases from J, leaving 12 bases between. The CDR3 DNA sequence: TGTGCCAGCTCACCACCGGGCAGGGACGGAAACATTCAGTACTTC. Residues: CASSPPGRDGNIQYF.

This clone was recorded once. The V gene is TRBV11-1, the J gene TRBJ2-1; weak D call: TRBD1 (6 bases). There are 16 residues in the CDR3. CDR1 and CDR2 from the germline V gene are SGHAT and FQDESV (reference sequence). Trimming took 5 bases from V and 9 from J, leaving 23 bases between them. CDR3 sequence reads: CASSLDSGRGQAEQFF. The CDR3 DNA follows: TGTGCCAGCAGCCTCGACTCAGGCAGGGGTCAGGCTGAGCAGTTCTTC.

This clone has only one observation. This chain links TRBV6-5 with TRBJ2-5; 9 bases line up with TRBD1. The CDR3 sequence is 15 residues long. CDR1 MNHEY and CDR2 SVGAGI come from the germline V gene. The V segment lost 4 bases and the J segment 5 bases; nucleotides outside the gene matches: 8. The DNA for the CDR3 is TGTGCCAGCAGTTCCAGGACAGGGGAGGGGGAGACCCAGTACTTC. This translates into CASSSRTGEGETQYF.

This clone was recorded once. The gene calls are TRBV2 and TRBJ1-2; TRBD1 matches 9 bases. The CDR3 runs 15 residues. Per the germline V gene, CDR1 is SNHLY and CDR2 is FYNNEI. Trimming at V came to 4 bases and at J to 2 bases, leaving 5 bases not matched to a gene. In DNA form, the CDR3 reads TGTGCCAGCAGTGCGGTACAGGGGGCCAACTATGGCTACACCTTC. Residues: CASSAVQGANYGYTF.

This chain connects TRBV6-2 or TRBV6-3 to TRBJ1-2; a weak D match, TRBD1 (5 bases). The CDR3 has 13 amino acids. The germline V and J ends were trimmed by 4 bases and 8 bases, with 14 bases remaining between them. Germline CDR1 is MNHEY and CDR2 is SVGEGT. CDR3 DNA sequence: TGTGCCAGCAGTTTGGTCAGGGTTTCGGGCTACACCTTC. Translating it yields CASSLVRVSGYTF.

The chain has TRBV29-1 and TRBJ2-7; 7 bases agree with TRBD2. The length of the CDR3 is 11 residues. J was trimmed by 6 bases and V by 7 bases; bases with no gene match: 6. Germline CDR1 is SQVTM and CDR2 is ANQGSEA. DNA of the CDR3: TGCAGCGCCACTGGGGGGGTCGAGCAGTACTTC. Translating it yields CSATGGVEQYF.

The chain joins TRBV29-1 to TRBJ1-4; D unclear. CDR3 length: 14 residues. CDR1 is SQVTM and CDR2 is ANQGSEA in the germline V gene. V was trimmed by 4 bases and J by 3 bases, leaving 12 bases between them. This CDR3 is CSVAPSGANEKLFF. The CDR3 DNA reads as TGCAGCGTTGCCCCCAGTGGGGCTAATGAAAAACTGTTTTTT. The full variable domain, completed using reference TRBV29-1 and TRBJ1-4, is SAVISQKPSRDICQRGTSLTIQCQVDSQVTMMFWYRQQPGQSLTLIATANQGSEATYESGFVIDKFPISRPNLTFSTLTVSNMSPEDSSIYLCSVAPSGANEKLFFGSGTQLSVL.

The chain uses TRBV2 and TRBJ1-1, with 7 bases lining up with TRBD1. The germline CDR1 and CDR2 sequences are SNHLY and FYNNEI. Losses at the gene ends were 6 bases for V and 4 bases for J; bases not matched to a gene: 8. The length of the CDR3 is 14 residues. DNA of the CDR3: TGTGCCAGCAGGGGGGTAGAGGGGGCCACTGAAGCTTTCTTT. Translating it yields CASRGVEGATEAFF.

The chain uses TRBV7-3 and TRBJ2-1; TRBD2 matches at 16 bases. Germline CDR1 is SGHTA and CDR2 is FQGTGA. There are 17 residues in the CDR3. The J segment lost 2 bases and the V segment lost 5 bases, leaving 3 bases of the junction unmatched. The CDR3 DNA sequence: TGTGCCAGCAGCCCGGGACTAGCGGGAGGGCCCTACAATGAGCAGTTCTTC. Protein: CASSPGLAGGPYNEQFF.

Of note for this clone: Other nucleotide sequences in the sample specify the same CDR3. V gene TRBV28 combines with J gene TRBJ1-1; 9 bases fit TRBD1. CDR3 length: 14 amino acids. Germline values: CDR1 MDHEN, CDR2 SYDVKM. J gave up 5 bases and V 6 bases, and 7 bases lay outside the gene matches. The DNA of the CDR3 is TGTGCCAGCAGATCGGGACAGGGAAGAACTGAAGCTTTCTTT. It yields the protein CASRSGQGRTEAFF.

The chain joins TRBV19 to TRBJ1-1, with D unresolved. The CDR3 spans 14 residues. In germline, CDR1 is LNHDA, CDR2 SQIVND (reference sequence). V was clipped by 3 bases and J by 1 base, with 9 bases between them. The CDR3 DNA follows: TGTGCCAGTAGTATGGCGTGGCAGAACACTGAAGCTTTCTTT. Translation gives CASSMAWQNTEAFF.

This clone was seen only once. The chain employs TRBV7-2 and TRBJ1-3, with no clear D. Germline CDR1 reads SGHTA; CDR2 reads FQGNSA. Trimming removed 3 bases from V and 6 bases from J, with 9 bases in between. This CDR3 has 13 residues. The DNA of the CDR3 is TGTGCCAGCAGCTTGGAAAGATTAAACACCATATATTTT. It translates to CASSLERLNTIYF. Supplemented by reference TRBV7-2 and TRBJ1-3, the full variable domain reads GAGVSQSPSNKVTEKGKDVELRCDPISGHTALYWYRQSLGQGLEFLIYFQGNSAPDKSGLPSDRFSAERTGGSVSTLTIQRTQQEDSAVYLCASSLERLNTIYFGEGSWLTVV.

The chain couples TRBV7-9 to TRBJ1-1; D not certain. The CDR3 sequence is 13 residues long. Germline assignment: CDR1 SEHNR and CDR2 FQNEAQ (reference sequence). Trimming shortened V by 3 bases and J by 1 base, and 6 bases separated the two germline ends. CDR3 bases: TGTGCCAGCAGCTTTGCCCAGAACACTGAAGCTTTCTTT. It codes for CASSFAQNTEAFF.

The chain joins TRBV28 to TRBJ2-1; D gene ambiguous. Germline V gene lookup returns CDR1 MDHEN and CDR2 SYDVKM. This CDR3 region has 13 residues. V lost 6 bases and J 5 bases, leaving 11 bases between the germline ends. CDR3 coding DNA: TGTGCCAGCAGCGCGTGGGTCCACAATGAGCAGTTCTTC. Translating gives CASSAWVHNEQFF.

The chain is built from TRBV2 and TRBJ1-2; 7 bases align to TRBD1. Germline loops: CDR1 SNHLY, CDR2 FYNNEI. The trim removed 6 bases at V and 0 bases at J, leaving 4 bases unmatched. The CDR3 contains 14 residues. In DNA form, the CDR3 reads TGTGCCAGCAGGGGGGACAGCTCTAACTATGGCTACACCTTC. Translation gives CASRGDSSNYGYTF.

The chain joins TRBV2 to TRBJ2-1; TRBD2 matches 13 bases. In germline, CDR1 is SNHLY, CDR2 FYNNEI. The CDR3 consists of 18 residues. V was pared by 5 bases and J by 0 bases, with 7 bases of the junction left unmatched. The CDR3 reads CASSFTSGGESSYNEQFF. CDR3 DNA sequence: TGTGCCAGCAGTTTTACTAGCGGGGGGGAAAGCTCCTACAATGAGCAGTTCTTC.

As regards this clone: Distinct nucleotide sequences in the sample also encode this CDR3. The chain is built from TRBV18 and TRBJ2-2; D unresolved. The CDR3 extends over 15 amino acids. CDR1 and CDR2 (germline): KGHSH, LQKENI. Trimming took off 2 bases at V and 0 bases at J, with 7 bases between the two ends. CDR3 protein: CASSPNGPNTGELFF. For the CDR3, the DNA is TGTGCCAGCTCACCAAACGGTCCGAACACCGGGGAGCTGTTTTTT.

This clone was detected only once. For the CDR3, the DNA is TGTGCCAGCAGCTTTTCGGGGACAGGACAGTTCTTC. Translating it yields CASSFSGTGQFF. V usage is TRBV11-3 and J usage is TRBJ2-1; 8 bases agree with TRBD1. The CDR3 runs to 12 residues. The J segment lost 13 bases and the V segment lost 3 bases, leaving 5 bases of the junction unmatched. Germline V CDR1 and CDR2: SGHNT, YENEEA. Supplemented by reference TRBV11-3 and TRBJ2-1, the full variable domain reads EAGVVQSPRYKIIEKKQPVAFWCNPISGHNTLYWYLQNLGQGPELLIRYENEEAVDDSQLPKDRFSAERLKGVDSTLKIQPAELGDSAVYLCASSFSGTGQFFGPGTRLTVL.

The chain carries TRBV6-2 or TRBV6-3 and TRBJ1-2; TRBD1 might be the D (5 bases). The CDR3 has 12 residues. Trimming stripped 5 bases from V and 4 bases from J, with 8 bases between. Germline V CDR1 and CDR2: MNHEY, SVGEGT. Written as DNA, the CDR3 is TGTGCCAGCAGTCACGACAGCTATGGCTACACCTTC. This translates into CASSHDSYGYTF.

V is TRBV5-1 and J is TRBJ1-6; a possible D gene is TRBD1 (5 bases). The CDR3 is 14 amino acids. Germline lookup yields CDR1 SGHRS and CDR2 YFSETQ. Trimming removed 10 bases from V and 7 bases from J, with 18 bases in between. CDR3 residues: CACHGGTSNSPLHF. The CDR3 DNA sequence: TGCGCCTGCCACGGGGGAACGAGCAATTCACCCCTCCACTTT.

V and J are TRBV14 and TRBJ2-1, with 10 bases fitting TRBD2. The ends lost 3 bases at V and 6 bases at J; junction bases unmatched: 5. The CDR3 is 15 amino acids. Looked up from germline, CDR1 is SGHDN and CDR2 is FVKESK. CDR3 nucleotides: TGTGCCAGCAGCCACGGCCTAGCGGGAGTCAATGAGCAGTTCTTC. Amino acids: CASSHGLAGVNEQFF.